Each of the 31 T cell receptor beta chains below was sequenced from the same sample in a study of shared clonotypes between healthy human individuals. Here immunoSEQ multiplex PCR was the method, and the copy in TCRdb shows in-frame clones only, minus some. This table holds about half a million clones, approximately 80% found once. The sequenced sample was PBMCs. These receptors all come from a woman aged 40-49 years in good health. Some clones in this sample may be carry-over from other donors' samples.

This rearrangement joins TRBV11-2 to TRBJ2-1, with D maybe TRBD2 (6 bases). Trimming removed 3 bases at V and 4 bases at J, with 10 bases between. Germline V CDR1 and CDR2: SGHAT, FQNNGV. This CDR3 has 14 amino acids. CDR3 sequence (DNA): TGTGCCAGCAGCTTGAGGCGGGGATACAATGAGCAGTTCTTC. Translation: CASSLRRGYNEQFF.

The chain uses TRBV19 and TRBJ1-2, with 9 bases aligning to TRBD1. The ends lost 5 bases at V and 5 bases at J; junction bases unmatched: 9. CDR3 size: 15 residues. Germline CDR1 LNHDA, CDR2 SQIVND (reference sequence). The CDR3 nucleotides read TGTGCCAGTAGTTCAGGACAGGGGTCTCCGTATGGCTACACCTTC. This encodes CASSSGQGSPYGYTF.

The genes are TRBV10-3 and TRBJ2-7; 12 positions match TRBD2. This CDR3 spans 15 amino acids. The V segment lost 5 bases and the J segment 2 bases; nucleotides outside the gene matches: 4. Per the germline V gene, CDR1 is ENHRY and CDR2 is SYGVKD. The CDR3: CAISSLAGGPYEQYF. CDR3 coding DNA: TGTGCCATCAGTTCTCTAGCGGGAGGGCCCTACGAGCAGTACTTC.

The sample holds a few counts of this clone. The CDR3 reads CASSTSGTSGYNEQFF. In nucleotides, the CDR3 is TGTGCCAGCAGCACCTCCGGGACTAGCGGGTACAATGAGCAGTTCTTC. V is TRBV11-1 and J is TRBJ2-1, with TRBD2 identical over 12 bases. With V trimmed by 5 bases and J by 4 bases, 6 bases remained unmatched. The CDR3 contains 16 residues. From germline, CDR1 is SGHAT and CDR2 FQDESV (reference sequence).

To note about this clone: It differs at one base from a far larger clone, so likely a read error. This chain's CDR3 is CASGLDRDAGGYTF. The DNA of the CDR3 is TGTGCCAGCGGCTTAGACAGGGATGCGGGTGGCTACACCTTC. The chain employs TRBV7-2 and TRBJ1-2, with 7 nucleotides matching TRBD1. This CDR3 has 14 residues. Germline loops: CDR1 SGHTA, CDR2 FQGNSA. Complete variable domain (other parts from reference TRBV7-2 and TRBJ1-2): GAGVSQSPSNKVTEKGKDVELRCDPISGHTALYWYRQSLGQGLEFLIYFQGNSAPDKSGLPSDRFSAERTGGSVSTLTIQRTQQEDSAVYLCASGLDRDAGGYTFGSGTRLTVV.

The gene calls are TRBV11-2 and TRBJ1-5, with D tentatively TRBD1 (6 bases). Germline values: CDR1 SGHAT, CDR2 FQNNGV. The CDR3 sequence is 14 residues long. The V end was cut by 5 bases, the J end by 0 bases, with 8 bases between. The CDR3 loop is CASSQQGSNQPQHF. CDR3 sequence (DNA): TGTGCCAGCAGCCAACAGGGTAGCAATCAGCCCCAGCATTTT.

Details on this clone: Its ends do not fully match the called genes, so a read error is possible. The chain has TRBV5-3 and TRBJ1-5; possible D gene TRBD1, 5 bases. TRBV5-3 is sorted into the ORF group, with uncertain function. The CDR3 is 15 residues long. The CDR3, as DNA: TGTGCCAGCAGCTTGGGGACCTGGAGCAATCAGCCCCAGCATTTT. This codes for CASSLGTWSNQPQHF.

The chain couples TRBV28 to TRBJ1-2; possible D gene TRBD1, 5 bases. CDR3 size: 14 residues. The V gene's germline CDR1 is MDHEN and CDR2 SYDVKM. The V and J ends lost 7 bases and 0 bases respectively, with 12 bases between them. CDR3 residues: CASMRTPPNYGYTF. The CDR3 DNA reads TGTGCCAGCATGAGGACACCGCCTAACTATGGCTACACCTTC.

Remarks on this clone: Only one base separates this from a far larger clonotype, so it likely reflects a read error. V gene TRBV5-4 combines with J gene TRBJ1-5, with D perhaps TRBD1 (5 bases). V was pared by 4 bases and J by 7 bases, with 15 bases between. Germline CDR1 SGHNT, CDR2 YYREEE (reference sequence). This CDR3 is 14 amino acids long. The DNA for the CDR3 is TGTGCCAGCAGCCAGGGCAGGACGAAACAGCCCCAGCATTTT. It is translated as CASSQGRTKQPQHF.

This rearrangement joins TRBV11-3 to TRBJ1-3; D is possibly TRBD1 (5 bases). The CDR3 length is 15 residues. Germline V gene sequence: CDR1 SGHNT, CDR2 YENEEA. V lost 3 bases and J lost 2, with 11 bases in between. CDR3 coding DNA: TGTGCCAGCAGCTTTTCAGGGAGCACTGGAAACACCATATATTTT. Protein sequence: CASSFSGSTGNTIYF.

V is TRBV5-3 and J is TRBJ2-7; 8 bases fit TRBD1. TRBV5-3 is an open reading frame whose function is uncertain. This CDR3 comprises 16 residues. V lost 0 bases to trimming and J lost 1 base; unmatched junction nucleotides: 6. DNA of the CDR3: TGTGCCAGAAGCTTGGAAGGACAGGGAAGTTCCTACGAGCAGTACTTC. Protein sequence: CARSLEGQGSSYEQYF.

With regard to this clone: Within the sample, other DNA sequences also encode this same CDR3. This chain connects TRBV7-2 to TRBJ1-1, with a tentative D call TRBD1 (5 bases). This CDR3 region has 13 residues. The V end lost 5 bases, the J end lost 0 bases, and 7 bases lay between the germline ends. CDR1 and CDR2 from the germline V gene are SGHTA and FQGNSA. This CDR3 reads CASSRDLNTEAFF. The CDR3 coding sequence is TGTGCCAGCAGCCGGGACCTGAACACTGAAGCTTTCTTT.

On this clone: This may come from a read error, since a much larger clone is one base off. This rearrangement joins TRBV19 to TRBJ2-3; weak D call: TRBD2 (6 bases). Looked up from germline, CDR1 is LNHDA and CDR2 is SQIVND (reference sequence). V lost 8 bases and J 2 bases, leaving 17 bases between the germline ends. CDR3 length: 15 amino acids. CDR3 nucleotides: TGTGCCAGTTCCTTCGGGGGAGGTGACACAGATACGCAGTATTTT. Protein: CASSFGGGDTDTQYF.

The rearrangement links TRBV28 to TRBJ1-4; TRBD1 matches 10 bases. This CDR3 contains 13 residues. Trimming took 6 bases from V and 6 from J; bases not matched to a gene: 1. From germline, CDR1 is MDHEN and CDR2 SYDVKM. The CDR3 region is CASSDRGHEKLFF. For the CDR3, the DNA is TGTGCCAGCAGCGACAGGGGGCATGAAAAACTGTTTTTT.

The chain links TRBV5-8 to TRBJ1-1; D possibly corresponds to TRBD1 (5 bases). The CDR3 has 14 residues. Per the germline V gene, CDR1 is SGHTS and CDR2 is YDEGEE. V was pared by 4 bases and J by 5 bases, with 15 bases between. In DNA, the CDR3 is TGTGCCAGCAGCCCTCGAGGGGCTTGGACTGAAGCTTTCTTT. It translates to CASSPRGAWTEAFF.

This clone was counted a single time. The chain recombines TRBV5-6 with TRBJ2-7; D gene ambiguous. V lost 1 base to trimming and J lost 0 bases, with 11 bases between them. Germline CDR1 and CDR2: SGHDT and YYEEEE. This CDR3 has 15 amino acids. CDR3 amino acids: CASSLYGVSSYEQYF. CDR3 bases: TGTGCCAGCAGCTTGTATGGGGTTAGCTCCTACGAGCAGTACTTC.

This chain links TRBV7-3 with TRBJ2-1, with D possibly being TRBD2 (6 bases). This CDR3 has 14 amino acids. V dropped 8 bases and J dropped 0 bases, with 11 bases sitting between them. Per germline, CDR1 SGHTA and CDR2 FQGTGA. CDR3 sequence: CASGAGTSYNEQFF. The CDR3 nucleotides read TGTGCCAGCGGGGCGGGAACCTCCTACAATGAGCAGTTCTTC. The variable domain in full, completed from reference TRBV7-3 and TRBJ2-1, reads GAGVSQTPSNKVTEKGKYVELRCDPISGHTALYWYRQSLGQGPEFLIYFQGTGAADDSGLPNDRFFAVRPEGSVSTLKIQRTERGDSAVYLCASGAGTSYNEQFFGPGTRLTVL.

Regarding this clone: This may come from a read error, since a much larger clone is one base off. The V gene is TRBV11-1, the J gene TRBJ2-2; D call uncertain. Germline-derived CDR1 and CDR2 are SGHAT and FQDESV (reference sequence). V was shortened by 1 base and J by 4 bases, with 4 bases between the two germline ends. This CDR3 is 13 amino acids long. The CDR3 bases are TGTGCCAGCAGCTTAGGGGGCACCGGGGAGCTGTTTTTT. It codes for CASSLGGTGELFF.

DNA for the CDR3: TGTGCCAGCAGCGAGCGAGCGTTTTGGTACAATGAGCAGTTCTTC. This sequence encodes CASSERAFWYNEQFF. The chain recombines TRBV9 with TRBJ2-1; no definite D call. Trimming shortened V by 3 bases and J by 4 bases, and 14 bases separated the two germline ends. The CDR3 totals 15 residues. The V gene's germline CDR1 is SGDLS and CDR2 YYNGEE. The whole variable domain, filled in from reference TRBV9 and TRBJ2-1, reads DSGVTQTPKHLITATGQRVTLRCSPRSGDLSVYWYQQSLDQGLQFLIQYYNGEERAKGNILERFSAQQFPDLHSELNLSSLELGDSALYFCASSERAFWYNEQFFGPGTRLTVL.

The table lists this clone with a few counts. A far larger clone differs by one base, so this is likely a read error. The chain uses TRBV30 and TRBJ1-5; D call uncertain. Germline V gives CDR1 GTSNPN, CDR2 SVGIG (reference sequence). Trimming cost V 5 bases and J 3 bases, with 11 bases left between them. The length of the CDR3 is 13 residues. CDR3 amino acids: CAWADGFNQPQHF. CDR3 nucleotides: TGTGCCTGGGCAGACGGTTTCAATCAGCCCCAGCATTTT.

The gene calls are TRBV28 and TRBJ1-6, with 9 bases aligning to TRBD1. Unmatched junction bases numbered 9, after V lost 5 bases and J lost 10 bases. Germline values: CDR1 MDHEN, CDR2 SYDVKM. This CDR3 spans 15 amino acids. The CDR3 DNA follows: TGTGCCAGCAGTCCGCCGGACAGGGGCGGCTCACCCCTCCACTTT. The encoded protein is CASSPPDRGGSPLHF.

CDR3 DNA: TGCGCCAGCAGCCGTGGGACGGAAGGCACTGAAGCTTTCTTT. This encodes CASSRGTEGTEAFF. V usage is TRBV5-1 and J usage is TRBJ1-1, with a possible D match to TRBD1 (5 bases). Looked up from germline, CDR1 is SGHRS and CDR2 is YFSETQ. V gave up 4 bases and J gave up 4 bases, with 14 bases separating them. This CDR3 region has 14 residues.

This clone was recorded at least ten times. The chain employs TRBV28 and TRBJ2-2; 8 bases fit TRBD1. Germline trimming cut 5 bases from V and 7 bases from J; bases unmatched to any gene: 15. From germline, CDR1 is MDHEN and CDR2 SYDVKM. CDR3 length: 17 amino acids. In DNA, the CDR3 is TGTGCCAGCAGTAAAGGGGCGGACAGGGACGTTGGCGGGGAGCTGTTTTTT. This encodes CASSKGADRDVGGELFF.

The chain has TRBV20-1 and TRBJ1-4; D uncertain. This CDR3 is 10 amino acids long. The V gene's germline CDR1 is DFQATT and CDR2 SNEGSKA (reference sequence). Trimming cost V 6 bases and J 8 bases, with 7 bases left between them. The CDR3 bases are TGCAGTGCCTGGCGAGAAAAACTGTTTTTT. Translation: CSAWREKLFF.

The rearrangement joins TRBV7-9 to TRBJ1-2; D perhaps matches TRBD1 (5 bases). Germline values: CDR1 SEHNR, CDR2 FQNEAQ (reference sequence). The CDR3 extends over 13 amino acids. Trimming shortened V by 5 bases and J by 9 bases, and 16 bases separated the two germline ends. CDR3 in amino acids: CASSLGTGYSYTF. The DNA for the CDR3 is TGTGCCAGCAGCCTAGGGACGGGGTATAGCTACACCTTC.

Notes on this clone: A much larger clone lies a single base off, so this may be a read error. The genes are TRBV30 and TRBJ2-7, with a tentative D call TRBD2 (5 bases). The CDR3 is 13 amino acids. The germline V gene encodes CDR1 GTSNPN and CDR2 SVGIG (reference sequence). Between the trimmed V and J ends, which lost 4 bases and 2 bases, there was a span of 12 bases. The CDR3 coding sequence is TGTGCCTGGAATGTCCCGGAGGCCTACGAGCAGTACTTC. Its protein is CAWNVPEAYEQYF.

To note about this clone: A much larger clone sits a single nucleotide away, making a read error possible. This chain connects TRBV5-1 to TRBJ2-1, with D unclear. The germline gives CDR1 SGHRS, CDR2 YFSETQ. CDR3 length: 15 amino acids. CDR3 sequence reads: CTSSLDPGSYNEQFF. The CDR3, as DNA: TGCACCAGCAGCTTGGACCCTGGTTCCTACAATGAGCAGTTCTTC.

The chain uses TRBV12-5 and TRBJ2-1; weak D call: TRBD2 (7 bases). Germline V gene lookup returns CDR1 LGHNT and CDR2 FRNRAP. This CDR3 comprises 13 residues. With 7 bases removed from V and 6 bases from J, the gap between germline ends came to 13 bases. The CDR3 loop reads CASARGAGNEQFF. The CDR3 DNA follows: TGTGCTAGTGCTCGGGGGGCGGGCAATGAGCAGTTCTTC.

This chain joins TRBV5-1 and TRBJ1-1; the match to TRBD1 covers 7 bases. The CDR3 runs to 16 residues. Germline CDR1 reads SGHRS; CDR2 reads YFSETQ. V gave up 4 bases and J gave up 1 base; unmatched junction bases: 10. The CDR3 loop reads CASSLGQAITNTEAFF. CDR3 sequence (DNA): TGCGCCAGCAGCCTAGGACAGGCCATTACGAACACTGAAGCTTTCTTT. The whole variable domain, filled in from reference TRBV5-1 and TRBJ1-1, reads KAGVTQTPRYLIKTRGQQVTLSCSPISGHRSVSWYQQTPGQGLQFLFEYFSETQRNKGNFPGRFSGRQFSNSRSEMNVSTLELGDSALYLCASSLGQAITNTEAFFGQGTRLTVV.

The chain uses TRBV7-3 and TRBJ1-1, with D possibly TRBD1 on 5 matching bases. Trimming shortened V by 2 bases and J by 6 bases, and 10 bases separated the two germline ends. The germline V gene encodes CDR1 SGHTA and CDR2 FQGTGA. The CDR3 has 13 amino acids. The DNA for the CDR3 is TGTGCCAGCAGCTTAGGCAGGGCTGCTGAAGCTTTCTTT. Translated: CASSLGRAAEAFF.

V is TRBV5-4 and J is TRBJ2-3, with 10 bases lining up with TRBD2. The germline V gene encodes CDR1 SGHNT and CDR2 YYREEE (reference sequence). The junction had 7 bases not matched to a gene; V was cut back by 4 bases and J by 5 bases. CDR3 length: 15 residues. The CDR3 nucleotides are TGTGCCAGCAGCCAAGGGCTAGCGGGGGAAGATACGCAGTATTTT. Amino acids: CASSQGLAGEDTQYF. The full variable domain, completed using reference TRBV5-4 and TRBJ2-3, is ETGVTQSPTHLIKTRGQQVTLRCSSQSGHNTVSWYQQALGQGPQFIFQYYREEENGRGNFPPRFSGLQFPNYSSELNVNALELDDSALYLCASSQGLAGEDTQYFGPGTRLTVL.